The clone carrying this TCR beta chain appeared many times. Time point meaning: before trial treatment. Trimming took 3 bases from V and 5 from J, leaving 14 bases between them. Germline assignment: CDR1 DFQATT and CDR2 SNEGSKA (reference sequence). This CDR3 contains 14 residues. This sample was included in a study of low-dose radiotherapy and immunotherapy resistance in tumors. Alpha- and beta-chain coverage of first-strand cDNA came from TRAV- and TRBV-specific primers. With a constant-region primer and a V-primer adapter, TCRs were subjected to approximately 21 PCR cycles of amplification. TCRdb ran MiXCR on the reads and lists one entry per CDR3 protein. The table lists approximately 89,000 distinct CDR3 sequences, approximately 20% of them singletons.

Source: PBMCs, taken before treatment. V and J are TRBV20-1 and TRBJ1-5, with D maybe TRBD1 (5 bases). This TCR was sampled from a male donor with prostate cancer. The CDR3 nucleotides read TGCAGTGCTAGTCCCCCCGGGGGTCATCAGCCCCAGCATTTT. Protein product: CSASPPGGHQPQHF.